This entry concerns a single T cell receptor (beta chain). The method was immunoSEQ multiplex PCR; TCRdb's version includes in-frame clones alone and lacks a portion of them. Of 50,000 or so clones detected, nearly 90% appear once; the ten largest clones hold 7.8%. This sample was taken from a study of radiotherapy plus CTLA-4 blockade in lung cancer. The receptor's source is a human donor with non-small cell lung cancer whose response to radiotherapy plus ipilimumab could not be evaluated. Sequenced here: peripheral blood, sampled from a patient treated with radiotherapy plus ipilimumab.

CDR3 protein: CASSFRIRDTEAFF. The CDR3 coding sequence is TGTGCCAGCAGCTTTAGAATCAGGGACACTGAAGCTTTCTTT. The V call is TRBV7-8, the J call TRBJ1-1; weak D call: TRBD1 (5 bases). The germline CDR1 and CDR2 sequences are SGHVS and FQNEAQ. Trimming removed 3 bases from V and 3 bases from J, with 11 bases in between. CDR3 length equals 14 residues.